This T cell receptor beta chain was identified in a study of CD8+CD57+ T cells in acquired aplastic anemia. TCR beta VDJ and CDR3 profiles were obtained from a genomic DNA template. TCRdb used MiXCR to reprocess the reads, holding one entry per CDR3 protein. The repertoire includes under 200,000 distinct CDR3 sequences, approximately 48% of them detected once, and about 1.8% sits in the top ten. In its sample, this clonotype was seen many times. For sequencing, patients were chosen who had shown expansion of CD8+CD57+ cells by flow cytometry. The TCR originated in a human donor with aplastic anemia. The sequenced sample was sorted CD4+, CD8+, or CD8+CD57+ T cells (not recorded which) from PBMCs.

The CDR3 spells CAISATGGLRAYEQYF. CDR3 DNA: TGTGCCATCAGTGCGACAGGGGGCCTGAGGGCCTACGAGCAGTACTTC. The genes are TRBV10-3 and TRBJ2-7, with TRBD1 matching 10 bases. V shed 4 bases, J shed 2 bases, and the junction held 8 bases outside the gene matches. CDR3 length equals 16 residues. Germline CDR1 ENHRY, CDR2 SYGVKD.